These T cell receptor beta chains were read from a single sample in a study of identical twins. TCRdb analysed the 5' RACE reads with MiXCR anew, one entry per CDR3 protein. This table holds hundreds of thousands of distinct CDR3 sequences, 9% to 15% found once. These sequences were also reported in another study, on yellow fever vaccine responses in identical twins.

Sequenced material: PBMCs. The receptors originated from a young woman in good health. The CDR3 runs from the conserved cysteine through the conserved F or W. The D gene is left open where the match is weak. A row's size may be missing; if present it is once, few, many or a size class.

j_call,d_call,cdr3_length,v_call,clone_size,cdr3_nt,cdr3_aa
TRBJ2-1,.,15,TRBV2,.,TGTGCCAGCACCTACGGGACGGGCTCCTACAATGAGCAGTTCTTC,CASTYGTGSYNEQFF
TRBJ2-6,TRBD1,17,TRBV5-1,.,TGCGCCAGCAGCAACGGACAGGGTCTTTCCGGGGCCAACGTCCTGACTTTC,CASSNGQGLSGANVLTF
TRBJ2-5,.,14,TRBV7-9,few,TGTGCCAGCAGCTTATCAGGGTTGCGGGAGACCCAGTACTTC,CASSLSGLRETQYF
TRBJ2-7,.,15,TRBV3-1,.,TGTGCCAGCAGCCAAGGACCGGGGACCTCCTACGAGCAGTACTTC,CASSQGPGTSYEQYF
TRBJ2-4,.,20,TRBV7-8,few,TGTGCCAGCAGCTCCGACCTAGCGCCAATATCGACCATAGCCAAAAACATTCAGTACTTC,CASSSDLAPISTIAKNIQYF
TRBJ2-1,.,12,TRBV29-1,.,TGCAGCGTTGAGGGGGACCACAATGAGCAGTTCTTC,CSVEGDHNEQFF
TRBJ2-4,.,15,TRBV5-1,many,TGCGCCAGCAGAAGGGATTTGGGAGCCAAAAACATTCAGTACTTC,CASRRDLGAKNIQYF
TRBJ2-3,TRBD2,17,TRBV15,.,TGTGCCACCAGCAGAGAGCAAGCGGGGGGGCCTGCAGATACGCAGTATTTT,CATSREQAGGPADTQYF
TRBJ2-6,TRBD1,17,TRBV12-3/TRBV12-4,few,TGTGCCAGCAGACGGGACAGCGATTTCTCTGGGGCCAACGTCCTGACTTTC,CASRRDSDFSGANVLTF
TRBJ2-2,.,16,TRBV20-1,few,TGCAGTGCTAGAGGGCTATCCGACCTGAACACCGGGGAGCTGTTTTTT,CSARGLSDLNTGELFF
TRBJ2-7,TRBD2,16,TRBV7-2,few,TGTGCCAGCAGCTTAGCGAAAGCGGGGGGAACCTACGAGCAGTACTTC,CASSLAKAGGTYEQYF
TRBJ2-7,.,14,TRBV24-1,few,TGTGCCACCAGTGACCAGACTACAAGCTACGAGCAGTACTTC,CATSDQTTSYEQYF
TRBJ2-1,TRBD2,14,TRBV2,few,TGTGCCAGCAGTCCCAGCGGGAAGGGAAATGAGCAGTTCTTC,CASSPSGKGNEQFF
TRBJ2-7,.,15,TRBV4-2,.,TGTGCCAGCAGCCAAGATTATGACGGTACCTACGAGCAGTACTTC,CASSQDYDGTYEQYF
TRBJ2-2,.,14,TRBV12-3/TRBV12-4,few,TGTGCCAGCAGTTTTTCCTCCGGGGCCGGGGAGCTGTTTTTT,CASSFSSGAGELFF
TRBJ2-2,TRBD1,14,TRBV12-3/TRBV12-4,.,TGTGCCAGCAGCAGAACAGGGGCTGGCGGGGAGCTGTTTTTT,CASSRTGAGGELFF
TRBJ2-1,TRBD1,16,TRBV4-2,.,TGTGCCAGCAGCCAAGAACCGACAGGGACCTACAATGAGCAGTTCTTC,CASSQEPTGTYNEQFF